This TCR beta chain was found in a study of graft-versus-host responses after intestinal transplantation. Study as a whole: Following induction with anti-thymocyte globulin, all recipients were given tacrolimus and steroids for two to four years. Points from the study as a whole: The marrow of recipients harbored GvH clones, and ileum or blood showed some of them first. When patients had graft-donor T cell macrochimerism, their allografts held high graft-versus-host to host-versus-graft clonal ratios.

CDR3 length: 16 amino acids. Trimming took 3 bases from V and 3 from J; bases not matched to a gene: 7. Germline V gene lookup returns CDR1 MGHRA and CDR2 YSYEKL. A note on this clone: Its antigen is as yet unknown.

The protocol was immunoSEQ multiplex PCR, while the TCRdb copy is restricted to in-frame clones and leaves out a portion. The data hold 8,000 or so clones, with over 90% observed a single time. The sequence came from a human patient who received an intestinal transplant, so some T cells may come from the graft donor. The J gene is TRBJ2-5, the V gene TRBV4-1, with 10 positions matching TRBD1. Sequencing used PBMCs, obtained 11 days after intestinal transplantation. The CDR3 is CASSHPDRGLEETQYF. CDR3 DNA: TGCGCCAGCAGCCATCCCGACAGGGGGCTGGAAGAGACCCAGTACTTC.